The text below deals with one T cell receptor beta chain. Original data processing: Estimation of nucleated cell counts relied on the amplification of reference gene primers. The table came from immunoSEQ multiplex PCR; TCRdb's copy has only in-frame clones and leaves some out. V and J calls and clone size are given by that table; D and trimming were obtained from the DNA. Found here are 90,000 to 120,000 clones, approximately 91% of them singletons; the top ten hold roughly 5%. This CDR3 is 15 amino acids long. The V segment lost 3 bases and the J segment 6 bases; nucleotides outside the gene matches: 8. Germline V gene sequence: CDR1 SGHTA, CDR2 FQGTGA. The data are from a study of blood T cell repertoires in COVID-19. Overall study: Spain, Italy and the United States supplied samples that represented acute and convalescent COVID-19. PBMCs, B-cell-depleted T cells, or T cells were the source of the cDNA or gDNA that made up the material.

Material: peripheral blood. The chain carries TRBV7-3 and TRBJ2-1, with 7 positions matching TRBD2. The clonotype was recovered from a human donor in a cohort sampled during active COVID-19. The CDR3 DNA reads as TGTGCCAGCAGCTTGGTTGCGGGAGTTGGCAATGAGCAGTTCTTC. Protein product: CASSLVAGVGNEQFF.